The following is a TCR beta chain sequence with its context. Researchers ran the PCR with 60 Vbeta and 13 Jbeta primers. TCRdb keeps only in-frame clones here, not all; method: immunoSEQ multiplex PCR. The sample carries 90,000 or so clones, about 69% recorded once. The data derive from a study of cytomegalovirus exposure and HLA in healthy donors. The CDR3 runs to 15 residues. CDR1 and CDR2 from the germline V gene are SGHDT and YYEEEE. V shed 2 bases and J 4 bases; nucleotides not matched to a gene: 8. The origin of this receptor is a woman aged 18-29 years in good health and CMV-seropositive. This chain connects TRBV5-6 to TRBJ2-7; the match to TRBD1 covers 8 bases. Sample: PBMCs. CDR3 in DNA: TGTGCCAGCAGCTTCTGGACAGGGATTGGGTACGAGCAGTACTTC. Protein: CASSFWTGIGYEQYF.